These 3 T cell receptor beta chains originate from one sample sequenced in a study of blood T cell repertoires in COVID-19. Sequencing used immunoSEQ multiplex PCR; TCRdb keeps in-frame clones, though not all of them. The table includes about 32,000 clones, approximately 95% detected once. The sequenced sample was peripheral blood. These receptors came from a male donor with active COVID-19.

CDR3 in DNA: TGTGCCAGTAGGACCACTAGCGGGGGGCTGGAGACCCAGTACTTC. This gives the protein CASRTTSGGLETQYF. The chain joins TRBV19 to TRBJ2-5, with 12 bases identical to TRBD2. CDR3 size: 15 residues. Trimming removed 6 bases from V and 5 bases from J; junction bases left unmatched: 7. The germline V gene has CDR1 LNHDA and CDR2 SQIVND (reference sequence).

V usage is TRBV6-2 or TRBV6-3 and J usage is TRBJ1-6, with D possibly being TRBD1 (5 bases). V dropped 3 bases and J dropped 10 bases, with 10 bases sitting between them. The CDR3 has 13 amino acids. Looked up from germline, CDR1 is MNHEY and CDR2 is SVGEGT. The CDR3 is CASSYDRNSPLHF. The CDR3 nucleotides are TGTGCCAGCAGTTATGACAGAAACTCACCCCTCCACTTT.

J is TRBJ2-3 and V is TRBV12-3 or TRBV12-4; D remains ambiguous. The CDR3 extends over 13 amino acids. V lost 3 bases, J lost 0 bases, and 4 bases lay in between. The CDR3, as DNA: TGTGCCAGCAGTTTGGGCAGCACAGATACGCAGTATTTT. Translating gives CASSLGSTDTQYF.